Listed below are T cell receptor beta chains from one sample, sequenced in a study of beta chain features in type 1 diabetes. Repertoires were generated with immunoSEQ multiplex PCR, while TCRdb's copy carries only in-frame clones and drops some. The sample has roughly 150,000 clones; almost 65% are singletons. Specimen: naive CD4+ T cells from blood. The receptor set was obtained from a man aged 25 to 45 with type 1 diabetes. Each CDR3 is given with its conserved first and last residue. Fields, in order: clone size, D gene, V gene, J gene, CDR3 protein, CDR3 DNA. D genes are given only for firm matches. Not every row has a clone size; where given, it reads once, few, many or a size class.

size: .; D: .; V: TRBV25-1; J: TRBJ2-3; CDR3: CASKTETDTQYF; DNA: TGTGCCAGCAAAACAGAAACAGATACGCAGTATTTT
size: few; D: TRBD2; V: TRBV29-1; J: TRBJ2-7; CDR3: CSVEDSAGDYEQYF; DNA: TGCAGCGTTGAAGATTCGGCGGGGGACTACGAGCAGTACTTC
size: .; D: TRBD1; V: TRBV19; J: TRBJ2-7; CDR3: CASSTSGTVYYEQYF; DNA: TGTGCCAGTAGTACCTCCGGGACAGTGTATTACGAGCAGTACTTC
size: .; D: .; V: TRBV2; J: TRBJ2-7; CDR3: CASSEASRGDYEQYF; DNA: TGTGCCAGCAGTGAAGCCTCGAGAGGGGACTACGAGCAGTACTTC
size: .; D: TRBD1; V: TRBV6-5; J: TRBJ2-6; CDR3: CASKRTGSGANVLTF; DNA: TGTGCCAGCAAACGGACAGGCTCTGGGGCCAACGTCCTGACTTTC
size: .; D: TRBD1; V: TRBV9; J: TRBJ2-7; CDR3: CASSVAGQGDSYEQYF; DNA: TGTGCCAGCAGCGTAGCTGGACAGGGAGACTCCTACGAGCAGTACTTC
size: .; D: .; V: TRBV21-1; J: TRBJ1-2; CDR3: CASSKVVGYGYTF; DNA: TGTGCCAGCAGCAAAGTGGTTGGCTATGGCTACACCTTC
size: .; D: TRBD2; V: TRBV28; J: TRBJ2-1; CDR3: CASRLLAGEGEQFF; DNA: TGTGCCAGCAGGTTACTAGCGGGGGAGGGTGAGCAGTTCTTC
size: few; D: TRBD1; V: TRBV7-9; J: TRBJ1-3; CDR3: CASSTYRGFSGNTIYF; DNA: TGTGCCAGCAGCACCTACAGGGGGTTCTCTGGAAACACCATATATTTT
size: .; D: .; V: TRBV28; J: TRBJ2-4; CDR3: CASRTGTWGDIQYF; DNA: TGTGCCAGCAGGACCGGGACATGGGGAGACATTCAGTACTTC
size: .; D: TRBD1; V: TRBV29-1; J: TRBJ2-3; CDR3: CSEHRGTSTDTQYF; DNA: TGCAGCGAACACAGGGGGACCAGCACAGATACGCAGTATTTT
size: .; D: .; V: TRBV29-1; J: TRBJ1-1; CDR3: CSVAGQVNTEAFF; DNA: TGCAGCGTTGCGGGGCAGGTGAACACTGAAGCTTTCTTT
size: .; D: .; V: TRBV20-1; J: TRBJ1-1; CDR3: CSASQDEAFF; DNA: TGCAGTGCTTCTCAAGATGAAGCTTTCTTT
size: .; D: TRBD1; V: TRBV19; J: TRBJ2-1; CDR3: CASSRGQGNEQFF; DNA: TGTGCCAGTAGTAGGGGACAGGGCAATGAGCAGTTCTTC
size: .; D: TRBD1; V: TRBV5-6; J: TRBJ2-2; CDR3: CASSYRGNTGELFF; DNA: TGTGCCAGCAGCTACAGGGGGAACACCGGGGAGCTGTTTTTT
size: .; D: .; V: TRBV5-6; J: TRBJ2-1; CDR3: CASSLGSEQFF; DNA: TGTGCCAGCAGCTTAGGGAGTGAGCAGTTCTTC
size: .; D: .; V: TRBV6-6; J: TRBJ2-3; CDR3: CASTIRATDTQYF; DNA: TGTGCCAGCACGATCAGGGCCACAGATACGCAGTATTTT
size: once; D: .; V: TRBV9; J: TRBJ1-3; CDR3: CASSVELGNTIYF; DNA: TGTGCCAGCAGCGTAGAACTTGGAAACACCATATATTTT
size: once; D: TRBD2; V: TRBV4-3; J: TRBJ2-1; CDR3: CASSRGLAGWSYNEQFF; DNA: TGCGCCAGCAGCCGAGGACTAGCGGGGTGGTCCTACAATGAGCAGTTCTTC
size: once; D: .; V: TRBV4-1; J: TRBJ1-1; CDR3: CASSLSPDRGMGNTEAFF; DNA: TGCGCCAGCAGCCTATCCCCGGACAGAGGAATGGGAAACACTGAAGCTTTCTTT
size: .; D: .; V: TRBV30; J: TRBJ2-1; CDR3: CAWSLDSSYNEQFF; DNA: TGTGCCTGGAGTTTGGACAGCTCGTACAATGAGCAGTTCTTC
size: .; D: .; V: TRBV2; J: TRBJ2-3; CDR3: CASMGPPPDTQYF; DNA: TGTGCCAGCATGGGGCCCCCTCCAGATACGCAGTATTTT
size: .; D: .; V: TRBV30; J: TRBJ2-3; CDR3: CAGRAGTDTQYF; DNA: TGTGCCGGGCGAGCGGGCACAGATACGCAGTATTTT
size: few; D: .; V: TRBV30; J: TRBJ2-5; CDR3: CAWNFLQGSETQYF; DNA: TGTGCCTGGAATTTCTTACAGGGTTCGGAGACCCAGTACTTC
size: .; D: TRBD2; V: TRBV9; J: TRBJ2-3; CDR3: CASSGTSRYTDTQYF; DNA: TGTGCCAGCAGTGGGACTAGCAGATACACAGATACGCAGTATTTT
size: .; D: .; V: TRBV7-2; J: TRBJ2-3; CDR3: CASSPLRGTDTQYF; DNA: TGTGCCAGCAGCCCCCTGCGGGGCACAGATACGCAGTATTTT
size: .; D: .; V: TRBV30; J: TRBJ1-4; CDR3: CAWSAGQGNEKLFF; DNA: TGTGCCTGGAGTGCCGGGCAGGGGAATGAAAAACTGTTTTTT
size: .; D: TRBD2; V: TRBV6-5; J: TRBJ2-5; CDR3: CASSTTRGQETQYF; DNA: TGTGCCAGCAGCACCACGCGGGGGCAAGAGACCCAGTACTTC
size: .; D: .; V: TRBV30; J: TRBJ2-3; CDR3: CAWHSRIGRIFTDTQYF; DNA: TGTGCCTGGCATTCAAGAATAGGCAGAATTTTCACAGATACGCAGTATTTT
size: .; D: .; V: TRBV30; J: TRBJ2-5; CDR3: CAWSVQDSAVKTQYF; DNA: TGTGCCTGGAGTGTACAAGATAGCGCTGTCAAGACCCAGTACTTC
size: .; D: TRBD2; V: TRBV4-3; J: TRBJ2-1; CDR3: CASSQGLAGNYNEQFF; DNA: TGCGCCAGCAGCCAAGGACTAGCGGGGAACTACAATGAGCAGTTCTTC
size: few; D: .; V: TRBV21-1; J: TRBJ2-3; CDR3: CASSKERADTQYF; DNA: TGTGCCAGCAGCAAAGAGAGGGCAGATACGCAGTATTTT
size: few; D: .; V: TRBV21-1; J: TRBJ1-2; CDR3: CATTGYGYTF; DNA: TGTGCCACAACAGGGTACGGCTACACCTTC
size: .; D: .; V: TRBV7-9; J: TRBJ2-3; CDR3: CASSLRSGYSTDTQYF; DNA: TGTGCCAGCAGCTTAAGGTCGGGGTACAGCACAGATACGCAGTATTTT
size: .; D: TRBD2; V: TRBV30; J: TRBJ2-3; CDR3: CAWSVGAGVTDTQYF; DNA: TGTGCCTGGAGTGTTGGAGCGGGAGTCACAGATACGCAGTATTTT
size: once; D: .; V: TRBV10-3; J: TRBJ2-4; CDR3: CAISDRTDIQYF; DNA: TGTGCCATCAGTGACAGGACGGACATTCAGTACTTC
size: few; D: TRBD2; V: TRBV4-1; J: TRBJ2-5; CDR3: CASSQEGPGGGRETQYF; DNA: TGCGCCAGCAGCCAAGAAGGGCCTGGCGGGGGGAGGGAGACCCAGTACTTC
size: once; D: .; V: TRBV21-1; J: TRBJ2-1; CDR3: CAKAKRGNAYNEQFF; DNA: TGTGCCAAAGCAAAAAGAGGAAACGCATACAATGAGCAGTTCTTC
size: .; D: TRBD1; V: TRBV11-2; J: TRBJ2-3; CDR3: CASSVRGPNTDTQYF; DNA: TGTGCCAGCAGCGTCAGGGGGCCAAACACAGATACGCAGTATTTT
size: .; D: TRBD1; V: TRBV29-1; J: TRBJ2-7; CDR3: CSVKGATTEQYF; DNA: TGCAGCGTTAAGGGGGCAACAACGGAGCAGTACTTC
size: few; D: TRBD2; V: TRBV4-1; J: TRBJ2-1; CDR3: CASSQEFPAGGLNEQFF; DNA: TGCGCCAGCAGCCAAGAGTTCCCAGCGGGGGGCCTAAATGAGCAGTTCTTC
size: few; D: .; V: TRBV7-6; J: TRBJ2-7; CDR3: CASSFSQGRDHEQYF; DNA: TGTGCCAGCAGCTTCTCTCAGGGGCGCGACCACGAGCAGTACTTC
size: .; D: .; V: TRBV9; J: TRBJ2-3; CDR3: CASSVEGADTQYF; DNA: TGTGCCAGCAGCGTAGAAGGGGCAGATACGCAGTATTTT
size: .; D: .; V: TRBV7-2; J: TRBJ2-3; CDR3: CASSFRFDTGSTDTQYF; DNA: TGTGCCAGCAGCTTCCGCTTCGATACAGGGAGCACAGATACGCAGTATTTT
size: .; D: TRBD1; V: TRBV18; J: TRBJ2-3; CDR3: CASSSGTGLDTQYF; DNA: TGTGCCAGCTCATCCGGGACAGGGCTAGATACGCAGTATTTT
size: .; D: .; V: TRBV25-1; J: TRBJ2-3; CDR3: CASSAAGAADTQYF; DNA: TGTGCCAGCAGTGCAGCAGGGGCGGCAGATACGCAGTATTTT